Each of the 22 T cell receptor beta chains below was sequenced from the same sample in a study of blood T cells in healthy people across ages. PCR was performed a second time for about 7 to 12 cycles using a sample-barcoded 5' primer and a J-beta primer mix. TCRdb itself ran the 5' RACE reads through MiXCR, one entry per CDR3 protein. The sample contains about 1.1 million distinct CDR3 sequences, around two fifths of which appear only once. What was sequenced was blood. The receptor source for this set is a man between 18 and 35 years old in good health.

Notes on this clonotype: A read error may account for a junction end that differs from germline. The chain couples TRBV7-9 to TRBJ2-1; 7 positions match TRBD1. The CDR3 consists of 17 residues. The germline gives CDR1 SEHNR, CDR2 FQNEAQ (reference sequence). Here the CDR3 reads CASNPGQILSSHNEQFF. Written as DNA, the CDR3 is TGTGCCAGCAACCCGGGACAGATACTTAGCTCCCACAATGAGCAGTTCTTC.

A word on this clonotype: One base away lies a much larger clone, so this may be a sequencing read error. The chain joins TRBV20-1 to TRBJ2-3; 9 bases align to TRBD2. Germline V CDR1 and CDR2: DFQATT, SNEGSKA (reference sequence). The CDR3 is made up of 13 amino acids. Unmatched junction bases numbered 0, after V lost 1 base and J lost 4 bases. The CDR3 region is CSARGTSADTQYF. The CDR3 region has the DNA TGCAGTGCTAGAGGGACTAGCGCAGATACGCAGTATTTT.

This clonotype was seen a handful of times. The chain carries TRBV10-3 and TRBJ1-1; the D gene is possibly TRBD1 (6 bases). Germline V gene data show CDR1 as ENHRY and CDR2 as SYGVKD. The CDR3 length is 16 residues. The ends were cut back, 4 bases at V and 0 bases at J, with 15 bases in the middle. In DNA form, the CDR3 reads TGTGCCATCAGTGCATGGAACAGGGCCCTGAACACTGAAGCTTTCTTT. Its protein product is CAISAWNRALNTEAFF.

The rearrangement joins TRBV11-2 to TRBJ2-4; unclear D gene. Germline CDR1 reads SGHAT; CDR2 reads FQNNGV. V dropped 5 bases and J dropped 0 bases, with 8 bases sitting between them. The CDR3 has 14 residues. The CDR3 sequence: CASSAGRAKNIQYF. For the CDR3, the DNA is TGTGCCAGCAGCGCCGGAAGAGCCAAAAACATTCAGTACTTC.

The rearrangement uses TRBV27 and TRBJ1-2; TRBD1 agrees at 8 bases. The CDR3 is 15 amino acids. V dropped 0 bases and J dropped 6; count of bases not matched to a gene: 6. Germline lookup yields CDR1 MNHEY and CDR2 SMNVEV (reference sequence). In nucleotides, the CDR3 is TGTGCCAGCAGTTTATCTTGGACAGGGATGGATGGCTACACCTTC. Encoded protein: CASSLSWTGMDGYTF.

A few counts support this clonotype. The rearrangement uses TRBV28 and TRBJ1-1; D is unclear. V lost 6 bases to trimming and J lost 8 bases, with 16 bases between them. This CDR3 has 13 amino acids. Germline V CDR1 and CDR2: MDHEN, SYDVKM. DNA for the CDR3: TGTGCCAGCAGCGTGGCCGGTGGCAGGGAAGCTTTCTTT. Translating it yields CASSVAGGREAFF. Variable domain in full (rest from reference TRBV28 and TRBJ1-1): DVKVTQSSRYLVKRTGEKVFLECVQDMDHENMFWYRQDPGLGLRLIYFSYDVKMKEKGDIPEGYSVSREKKERFSLILESASTNQTSMYLCASSVAGGREAFFGQGTRLTVV.

As to this clonotype: At one end, the junction sequence differs from germline, possibly due to a read error. V and J are TRBV20-1 and TRBJ2-3; tentatively, D is TRBD2 (5 bases). The CDR3 is 13 amino acids. CDR1 DFQATT and CDR2 SNEGSKA come from the germline V gene (reference sequence). CDR3 DNA sequence: TGCAGTACTAGAAACCGGAAGACAGATACGCAGTATTTT. It codes for CSTRNRKTDTQYF.

This clonotype has a handful of counts. V gene TRBV4-2 combines with J gene TRBJ1-4; D possibly corresponds to TRBD1 (5 bases). This CDR3 is 17 amino acids long. V was clipped by 0 bases and J by 7 bases, with 18 bases between them. Germline CDR1 LGHNA, CDR2 YNFKEQ. CDR3 sequence reads: CASSQELWGEISEKLFF. The CDR3 bases are TGTGCCAGCAGCCAAGAACTATGGGGGGAGATAAGTGAAAAACTGTTTTTT.

The chain is built from TRBV12-3 or TRBV12-4 and TRBJ2-2; no clear D. This CDR3 region has 13 residues. The germline V and J ends were trimmed by 3 bases and 4 bases, with 6 bases remaining between them. The CDR3 region has the DNA TGTGCCAGCAGTTTCAACCCCACCGGGGAGCTGTTTTTT. This translates into CASSFNPTGELFF.

This clonotype was counted many times. The chain joins TRBV20-1 to TRBJ2-3; possibly TRBD1 for D (5 bases). CDR1 DFQATT and CDR2 SNEGSKA come from the germline V gene (reference sequence). CDR3 length equals 17 residues. V was pared by 6 bases and J by 3 bases, with 25 bases between. The CDR3, as DNA: TGCAGTGCAACTCCTCCGGCAGGGATCGGTGGGACAGATACGCAGTATTTT. Its protein product is CSATPPAGIGGTDTQYF.

The chain couples TRBV2 to TRBJ1-2; D unresolved. The length of the CDR3 is 12 residues. V was pared by 4 bases and J by 8 bases, with 11 bases between. From germline, CDR1 is SNHLY and CDR2 FYNNEI. The CDR3 nucleotides read TGTGCCAGCAGTGGAGATGGTATCGGCTACACCTTC. This codes for CASSGDGIGYTF.

The J gene is TRBJ1-1, the V gene TRBV20-1; 8 bases line up with TRBD1. Unmatched junction bases numbered 13, after V lost 5 bases and J lost 8 bases. CDR1 is DFQATT and CDR2 is SNEGSKA in the germline V gene (reference sequence). The CDR3 is 14 amino acids. DNA of the CDR3: TGCAGTGCTGCAAAAGCAAGGCAGGGGGCCGAAGCTTTCTTT. It is translated as CSAAKARQGAEAFF.

The chain joins TRBV27 to TRBJ1-4, with a weak D call TRBD1 (5 bases). The CDR3 length is 18 residues. Trimming cost V 6 bases and J 0 bases, with 20 bases left between them. CDR1 and CDR2 from the germline V gene are MNHEY and SMNVEV (reference sequence). This chain's CDR3 is CASSTAPSGVATNEKLFF. In DNA, the CDR3 is TGTGCCAGCAGCACGGCTCCTTCGGGGGTAGCAACTAATGAAAAACTGTTTTTT.

The CDR3 DNA reads TGTGCCAGCGGGTATGGGGACCATTCCGGTTCACCCCTCCACTTT. This translates into CASGYGDHSGSPLHF. This rearrangement joins TRBV12-3 or TRBV12-4 to TRBJ1-6, with TRBD1 as a possible D gene (5 bases). Trimming pared 8 bases from V and 9 bases from J, leaving 20 bases between. The CDR3 totals 15 residues.

The chain has TRBV10-3 and TRBJ2-1; D is unresolved. The CDR3 runs to 18 residues. CDR1 is ENHRY and CDR2 is SYGVKD in the germline V gene. Trimming stripped 2 bases from V and 2 bases from J, with 19 bases between. The CDR3 spells CAISEPGSSNRAYNEQFF. The CDR3 DNA is TGTGCCATCAGTGAGCCCGGGTCGTCGAATAGGGCCTACAATGAGCAGTTCTTC.

A word on this clonotype: A read error is possible here, since a much larger clone lies one base away. The chain carries TRBV28 and TRBJ1-6, with unresolved D. V was clipped by 3 bases and J by 10 bases, with 7 bases between them. The CDR3 has 12 residues. CDR1 and CDR2 (germline): MDHEN, SYDVKM. The CDR3 sequence is CASSFRESPLHF. The CDR3 nucleotides are TGTGCCAGCAGTTTTAGGGAATCACCCCTCCACTTT.

This clonotype has a handful of counts. The chain couples TRBV12-3 or TRBV12-4 to TRBJ2-5; no reliable D call. The CDR3 runs to 14 residues. V lost 1 base and J 1 base, leaving 7 bases between the germline ends. CDR3 bases: TGTGCCAGCAGTTTAGAGTCCTTCCAAGAGACCCAGTACTTC. Its translation: CASSLESFQETQYF.

This clonotype was seen once. This sequence joins TRBV4-3 and TRBJ2-1; 14 bases align to TRBD2. The CDR3 covers 18 residues. CDR1 is LGHNA and CDR2 is YSLEER in the germline V gene. The ends lost 2 bases at V and 5 bases at J; junction bases unmatched: 8. CDR3 nucleotide sequence: TGCGCCAGCAGCCAAAGGACTAGCGGGGGGCCATCCCACAATGAGCAGTTCTTC. This codes for CASSQRTSGGPSHNEQFF.

This clonotype is a singleton in its sample. V usage is TRBV9 and J usage is TRBJ1-2; no clear D gene. The CDR3 is 14 amino acids. Germline loops: CDR1 SGDLS, CDR2 YYNGEE. Trimming cost V 6 bases and J 2 bases, with 14 bases left between them. The CDR3: CASNVRDGNYGYTF. The CDR3 nucleotides read TGTGCCAGCAACGTGAGAGACGGGAACTATGGCTACACCTTC.

This clonotype occurred a few times. The chain links TRBV27 to TRBJ2-4; D not resolved. CDR3 length: 15 residues. Germline loops: CDR1 MNHEY, CDR2 SMNVEV (reference sequence). V was clipped by 4 bases and J by 4 bases, with 14 bases between them. CDR3: CASSSGPQPKNIQYF. For the CDR3, the DNA is TGTGCCAGCAGTTCCGGACCCCAGCCTAAAAACATTCAGTACTTC.

The V call is TRBV7-9, the J call TRBJ1-5; D is ambiguous. Germline V lookup: CDR1 SEHNR, CDR2 FQNEAQ (reference sequence). V lost 5 bases and J lost 0, with 14 bases in between. This CDR3 is 16 amino acids long. The DNA for the CDR3 is TGTGCCAGCAGCCGGTGGCGGTTCGATAGCAATCAGCCCCAGCATTTT. This encodes CASSRWRFDSNQPQHF.

The chain combines TRBV7-6 with TRBJ1-4, with D possibly being TRBD1 (6 bases). This CDR3 contains 17 residues. V lost 0 bases and J lost 8, with 19 bases in between. Germline V gene lookup returns CDR1 SGHVS and CDR2 FNYEAQ. This CDR3 is CASSLAVVGGREEKLFF. The DNA for the CDR3 is TGTGCCAGCAGCTTAGCGGTCGTCGGGGGCCGCGAGGAAAAACTGTTTTTT.